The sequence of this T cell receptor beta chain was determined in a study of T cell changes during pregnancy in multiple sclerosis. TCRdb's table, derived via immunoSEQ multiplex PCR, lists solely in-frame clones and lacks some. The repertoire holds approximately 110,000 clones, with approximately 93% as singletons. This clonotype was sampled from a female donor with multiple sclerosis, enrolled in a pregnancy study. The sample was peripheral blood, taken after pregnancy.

The DNA for the CDR3 is TGTGCCAGCAGCGTGGACAGGGGCTACCAAGAGACCCAGTACTTC. It is translated as CASSVDRGYQETQYF. This rearrangement joins TRBV9 to TRBJ2-5; 9 bases agree with TRBD1. V lost 2 bases to trimming and J lost 0 bases; unmatched junction nucleotides: 2. Per germline, CDR1 SGDLS and CDR2 YYNGEE. The CDR3 has 15 residues.